A single sample is the source of the 18 T cell receptor beta chains below, sequenced in a study of T cell responses to AZD1222 COVID-19 vaccine. Profiled with immunoSEQ multiplex PCR; TCRdb holds only in-frame clones, not every one. This sample has fewer than 150,000 clones, with over 75% found just once. The sample was peripheral blood, taken on day 0 of AZD1222 vaccination. The receptor set was obtained from an adult in good health.

This clone was detected once. The genes are TRBV9 and TRBJ2-1, with 9 bases identical to TRBD2. Trimming cost V 4 bases and J 5 bases; bases outside gene matches: 7. CDR1 and CDR2 from the germline V gene are SGDLS and YYNGEE. The CDR3 sequence is 15 residues long. The CDR3 bases are TGTGCCAGCAGCCTGCTGAGCGGGGGGAACAATGAGCAGTTCTTC. Amino acids: CASSLLSGGNNEQFF.

The V gene is TRBV6-1, the J gene TRBJ1-2, with D perhaps matching TRBD1 (6 bases). This CDR3 spans 13 amino acids. The ends were cut back, 1 base at V and 4 bases at J, with 7 bases in the middle. Germline CDR1 MNHNS, CDR2 SASEGT. The CDR3 is CASSEDRAYGYTF. DNA of the CDR3: TGTGCCAGCAGTGAAGACAGGGCCTATGGCTACACCTTC.

The genes are TRBV30 and TRBJ2-1, with 9 positions matching TRBD1. Looked up from germline, CDR1 is GTSNPN and CDR2 is SVGIG (reference sequence). The CDR3 runs to 14 residues. CDR3 in DNA: TGTGCTTGCCGGAGGGACAGGGTGTGGAATGAGCAGTTCTTC. This encodes CACRRDRVWNEQFF. The variable domain in full, completed from reference TRBV30 and TRBJ2-1, reads SQTIHQWPATLVQPVGSPLSLECTVEGTSNPNLYWYRQAAGRGLQLLFYSVGIGQISSEVPQNLSASRPQDRQFILSSKKLLLSDSGFYLCACRRDRVWNEQFFGPGTRLTVL.

The chain carries TRBV7-9 and TRBJ2-7, with D tentatively TRBD1 (5 bases). V was clipped by 3 bases and J by 4 bases, with 13 bases between them. CDR1 is SEHNR, CDR2 FQNEAQ, per germline (reference sequence). The CDR3 is 14 amino acids. The CDR3 nucleotides read TGTGCCAGCAGCTTTGGGGCAGTTCGGTACGAGCAGTACTTC. Translating gives CASSFGAVRYEQYF.

The chain carries TRBV5-6 and TRBJ1-4, with D hard to call. With 0 bases removed from V and 4 bases from J, the gap between germline ends came to 7 bases. The CDR3 consists of 14 residues. The germline V gene encodes CDR1 SGHDT and CDR2 YYEEEE. The chain's CDR3 is CASSLGQINEKLFF. As DNA, the CDR3 is TGTGCCAGCAGCTTGGGCCAGATTAATGAAAAACTGTTTTTT.

V gene TRBV18 combines with J gene TRBJ2-7; 11 nucleotides align to TRBD2. The CDR3 totals 15 residues. Germline assignment: CDR1 KGHSH and CDR2 LQKENI. The junction had 2 bases not matched to a gene; V was cut back by 2 bases and J by 2 bases. The CDR3 region has the DNA TGTGCCAGCTCACCATCGACTAGCGGGACCTACGAGCAGTACTTC. Translating it yields CASSPSTSGTYEQYF. Full variable domain (missing parts from reference TRBV18 and TRBJ2-7): NAGVMQNPRHLVRRRGQEARLRCSPMKGHSHVYWYRQLPEEGLKFMVYLQKENIIDESGMPKERFSAEFPKEGPSILRIQQVVRGDSAAYFCASSPSTSGTYEQYFGPGTRLTVT.

The chain joins TRBV7-9 to TRBJ1-1; the D gene is possibly TRBD1 (5 bases). V was shortened by 1 base and J by 8 bases, with 14 bases between the two germline ends. CDR3 length: 14 amino acids. Germline V gene sequence: CDR1 SEHNR, CDR2 FQNEAQ (reference sequence). DNA for the CDR3: TGTGCCAGCAGCTTAGGGACACGGTCAGACGAAGCTTTCTTT. Translated: CASSLGTRSDEAFF.

The chain uses TRBV2 and TRBJ2-5, with 11 bases aligning to TRBD2. The junction had 6 bases not matched to a gene; V was cut back by 9 bases and J by 0 bases. The CDR3 length is 15 residues. Looked up from germline, CDR1 is SNHLY and CDR2 is FYNNEI. This chain's CDR3 is CASSGGARYQETQYF. The CDR3 DNA is TGTGCCAGTAGCGGGGGGGCACGGTACCAAGAGACCCAGTACTTC.

This chain joins TRBV29-1 and TRBJ2-7; D may match TRBD1 or TRBD2 (5 bases each). The CDR3 is 13 residues long. The germline V gene has CDR1 SQVTM and CDR2 ANQGSEA. Trimming left V 2 bases short and J 0 bases short, with 8 bases between. CDR3 sequence: CSVETGTSYEQYF. In DNA form, the CDR3 reads TGCAGCGTTGAAACCGGGACCTCCTACGAGCAGTACTTC.

The genes are TRBV11-2 and TRBJ2-7; 7 nucleotides match TRBD2. Germline V gene lookup returns CDR1 SGHAT and CDR2 FQNNGV. CDR3 length: 15 amino acids. V lost 3 bases and J lost 0; bases outside the gene matches: 5. This CDR3 is CASSFGLAVSYEQYF. CDR3 sequence (DNA): TGTGCCAGCAGCTTCGGTCTAGCGGTCTCCTACGAGCAGTACTTC.

The CDR3 region has the DNA TGTGCCAGCAGTCCCCTTGGACAGAGCAATGAAAAACTGTTTTTT. As protein: CASSPLGQSNEKLFF. V and J are TRBV27 and TRBJ1-4; D perhaps matches TRBD1 (6 bases). The CDR3 sequence is 15 residues long. The germline V gene has CDR1 MNHEY and CDR2 SMNVEV (reference sequence). V was cut by 5 bases and J by 5 bases, with 15 bases left in between.

This chain connects TRBV6-1 to TRBJ2-7; D ambiguous. Germline lookup yields CDR1 MNHNS and CDR2 SASEGT. This CDR3 is 15 amino acids long. The V end was cut by 2 bases, the J end by 0 bases, with 11 bases between. The CDR3 loop reads CASSETAGASYEQYF. The CDR3 nucleotides read TGTGCCAGCAGTGAAACGGCAGGTGCCTCCTACGAGCAGTACTTC.

This clone was detected once. The J gene is TRBJ1-3, the V gene TRBV7-9; the D gene is possibly TRBD1 (6 bases). Germline values: CDR1 SEHNR, CDR2 FQNEAQ (reference sequence). The CDR3 loop spans 14 amino acids. V lost 5 bases to trimming and J lost 3 bases, with 11 bases between them. The CDR3 protein is CASSAQGGGNTIYF. The DNA of the CDR3 is TGTGCCAGCAGCGCACAGGGAGGTGGAAACACCATATATTTT.

The chain links TRBV2 to TRBJ2-3; 8 bases map to TRBD2. The V segment lost 5 bases and the J segment 2 bases; nucleotides outside the gene matches: 6. The length of the CDR3 is 15 residues. Germline loops: CDR1 SNHLY, CDR2 FYNNEI. The CDR3 DNA is TGTGCCAGCAGTAGAGCGGGGGAGAACACAGATACGCAGTATTTT. Its protein is CASSRAGENTDTQYF. Full variable domain (remainder filled in from reference TRBV2 and TRBJ2-3): EPEVTQTPSHQVTQMGQEVILRCVPISNHLYFYWYRQILGQKVEFLVSFYNNEISEKSEIFDDQFSVERPDGSNFTLKIRSTKLEDSAMYFCASSRAGENTDTQYFGPGTRLTVL.

The chain employs TRBV2 and TRBJ2-7; possibly TRBD1 or TRBD2 for D (5 bases each). V was trimmed by 2 bases and J by 6 bases, leaving 17 bases between them. This CDR3 is 15 amino acids long. Germline values: CDR1 SNHLY, CDR2 FYNNEI. The CDR3 spells CASSEPGTPASEQYF. In nucleotides, the CDR3 is TGTGCCAGCAGTGAACCCGGGACCCCTGCTAGCGAGCAGTACTTC.

For this clone: This sample includes further DNA sequences coding for the same CDR3. The chain joins TRBV7-9 to TRBJ2-1; TRBD2 aligns across 9 bases. CDR3 length: 16 amino acids. Germline V CDR1 and CDR2: SEHNR, FQNEAQ (reference sequence). The trim removed 2 bases at V and 1 base at J, leaving 3 bases unmatched. The CDR3: CASSLSLAGSYNEQFF. In DNA form, the CDR3 reads TGTGCCAGCAGCTTATCTCTAGCGGGATCCTACAATGAGCAGTTCTTC.

V and J are TRBV10-3 and TRBJ2-7, with TRBD2 matching 11 bases. Germline-derived CDR1 and CDR2 are ENHRY and SYGVKD. The ends lost 4 bases at V and 1 base at J; junction bases unmatched: 0. This CDR3 is built from 14 residues. CDR3 amino acids: CAISGTSGSYEQYF. The CDR3 region has the DNA TGTGCCATCAGTGGGACTAGCGGGTCCTACGAGCAGTACTTC.

V gene TRBV14 combines with J gene TRBJ2-3; D is uncertain. Germline-derived CDR1 and CDR2 are SGHDN and FVKESK. V was shortened by 3 bases and J by 4 bases, with 8 bases between the two germline ends. The CDR3 runs to 13 residues. The CDR3 DNA reads TGTGCCAGCAGCCAGGCTTCGGCAGATACGCAGTATTTT. This sequence encodes CASSQASADTQYF.